One sample yielded the 4 T cell receptor beta chains listed below, sequenced in a study of blood T cell repertoires in COVID-19. Repertoires were generated with immunoSEQ multiplex PCR, while TCRdb's copy carries only in-frame clones and drops some. The table shows 150,000 or so clones, with around 82% occurring only once. Sequenced: PBMCs or T cells enriched from blood (not recorded which). These receptors came from a woman between 45 and 65 years old who had recovered from COVID-19.

This clone was seen only a few times. This chain links TRBV14 with TRBJ2-2; 12 bases agree with TRBD2. The germline gives CDR1 SGHDN, CDR2 FVKESK. This CDR3 contains 20 residues. V lost 3 bases and J lost 1; bases outside the gene matches: 12. CDR3 coding DNA: TGTGCCAGCAGCCACCGCACTAGCGGGGGGACCCTGATGAACACCGGGGAGCTGTTTTTT. It codes for CASSHRTSGGTLMNTGELFF.

V is TRBV11-3 and J is TRBJ2-1; TRBD1 matches at 7 bases. Losses at the gene ends were 6 bases for V and 7 bases for J; bases not matched to a gene: 6. Germline CDR1 is SGHNT and CDR2 is YENEEA. The CDR3 has 13 amino acids. The CDR3 bases are TGTGCCAGCAGTTTTACACAGGGGAATGAGCAGTTCTTC. Protein product: CASSFTQGNEQFF.

This chain links TRBV3-1 (or the pseudogene TRBV3-2) with TRBJ2-2, with D maybe TRBD1 (6 bases). V shed 1 base and J shed 2 bases, with 11 bases lying between them. Germline V gene lookup returns CDR1 LGHDT and CDR2 YNNKEL (reference sequence). The CDR3 spans 16 residues. The CDR3 loop is CASSQGGDINTGELFF. CDR3 in DNA: TGTGCCAGCAGCCAAGGAGGGGACATTAACACCGGGGAGCTGTTTTTT.

There are a few counts of this clone. This chain links TRBV7-9 with TRBJ1-4; 7 nucleotides line up with TRBD1. Germline values: CDR1 SEHNR, CDR2 FQNEAQ (reference sequence). This CDR3 has 14 residues. V was pared by 5 bases and J by 8 bases, with 8 bases of the junction left unmatched. The CDR3 reads CASSPVTGREKLFF. Here the CDR3 DNA reads TGTGCCAGCAGCCCCGTGACAGGGAGGGAAAAACTGTTTTTT.